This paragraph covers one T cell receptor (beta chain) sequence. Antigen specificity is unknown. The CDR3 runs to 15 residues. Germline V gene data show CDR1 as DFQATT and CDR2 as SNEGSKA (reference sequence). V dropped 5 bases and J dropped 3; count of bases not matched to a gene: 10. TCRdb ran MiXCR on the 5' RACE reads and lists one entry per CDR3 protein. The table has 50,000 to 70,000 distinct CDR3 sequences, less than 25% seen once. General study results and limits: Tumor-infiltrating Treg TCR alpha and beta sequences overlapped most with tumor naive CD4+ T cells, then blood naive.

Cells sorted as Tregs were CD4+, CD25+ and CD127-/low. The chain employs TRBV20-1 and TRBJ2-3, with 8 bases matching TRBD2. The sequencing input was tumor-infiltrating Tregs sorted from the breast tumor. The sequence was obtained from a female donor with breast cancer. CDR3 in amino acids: CSAPRGGIVTDTQYF. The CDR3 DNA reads TGCAGTGCTCCCCGGGGGGGGATTGTAACAGATACGCAGTATTTT.